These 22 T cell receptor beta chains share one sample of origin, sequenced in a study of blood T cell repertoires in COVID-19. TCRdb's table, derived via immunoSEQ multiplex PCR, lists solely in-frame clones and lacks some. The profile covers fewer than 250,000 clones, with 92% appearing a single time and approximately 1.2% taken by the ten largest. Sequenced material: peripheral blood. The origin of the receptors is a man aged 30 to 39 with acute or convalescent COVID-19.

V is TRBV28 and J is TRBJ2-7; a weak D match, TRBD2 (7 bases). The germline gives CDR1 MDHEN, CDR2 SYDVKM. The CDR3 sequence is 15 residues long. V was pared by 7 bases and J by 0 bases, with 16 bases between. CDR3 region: CASTPGGASSYEQYF. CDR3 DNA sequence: TGTGCCAGCACCCCTGGGGGGGCTAGCTCCTACGAGCAGTACTTC.

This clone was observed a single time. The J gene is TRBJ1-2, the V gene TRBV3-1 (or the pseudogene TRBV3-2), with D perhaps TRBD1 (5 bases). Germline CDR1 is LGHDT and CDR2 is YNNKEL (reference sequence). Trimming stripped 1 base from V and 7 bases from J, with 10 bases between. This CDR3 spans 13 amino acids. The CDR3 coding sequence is TGTGCCAGCAGCCAAGGGGGCGCAGCTGGCTACACCTTC. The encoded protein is CASSQGGAAGYTF.

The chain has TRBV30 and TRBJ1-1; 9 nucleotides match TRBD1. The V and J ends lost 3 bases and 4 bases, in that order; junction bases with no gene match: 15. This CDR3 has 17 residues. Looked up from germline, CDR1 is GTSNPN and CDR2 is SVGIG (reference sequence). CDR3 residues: CAWSVTGGLRSVTEAFF. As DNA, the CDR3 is TGTGCCTGGAGCGTTACAGGGGGCCTTAGGTCAGTCACTGAAGCTTTCTTT.

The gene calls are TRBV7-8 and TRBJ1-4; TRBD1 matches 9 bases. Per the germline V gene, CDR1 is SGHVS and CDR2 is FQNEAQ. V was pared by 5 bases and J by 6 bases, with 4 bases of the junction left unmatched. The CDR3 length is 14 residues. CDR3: CASSRDRVHEKLFF. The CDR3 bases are TGTGCCAGCAGCCGGGACAGGGTCCATGAAAAACTGTTTTTT.

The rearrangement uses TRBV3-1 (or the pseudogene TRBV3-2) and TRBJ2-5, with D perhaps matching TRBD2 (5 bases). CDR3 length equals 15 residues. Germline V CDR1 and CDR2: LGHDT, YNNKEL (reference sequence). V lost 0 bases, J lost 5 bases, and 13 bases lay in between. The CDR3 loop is CASSQDRRTLETQYF. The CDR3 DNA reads TGTGCCAGCAGCCAAGATCGGCGGACTTTGGAGACCCAGTACTTC.

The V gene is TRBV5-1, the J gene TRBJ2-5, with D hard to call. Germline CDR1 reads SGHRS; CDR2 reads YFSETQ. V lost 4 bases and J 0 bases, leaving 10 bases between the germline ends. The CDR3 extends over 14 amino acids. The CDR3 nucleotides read TGCGCCAGCAGCAAACGGGTAGACCAAGAGACCCAGTACTTC. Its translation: CASSKRVDQETQYF.

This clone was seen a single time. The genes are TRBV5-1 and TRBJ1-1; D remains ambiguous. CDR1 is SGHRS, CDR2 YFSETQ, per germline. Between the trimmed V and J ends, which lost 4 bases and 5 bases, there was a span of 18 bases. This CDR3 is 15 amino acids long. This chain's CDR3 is CASSPFWPGGTEAFF. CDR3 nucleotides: TGCGCCAGCAGCCCGTTCTGGCCGGGTGGTACTGAAGCTTTCTTT. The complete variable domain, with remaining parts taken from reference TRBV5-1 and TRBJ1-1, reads KAGVTQTPRYLIKTRGQQVTLSCSPISGHRSVSWYQQTPGQGLQFLFEYFSETQRNKGNFPGRFSGRQFSNSRSEMNVSTLELGDSALYLCASSPFWPGGTEAFFGQGTRLTVV.

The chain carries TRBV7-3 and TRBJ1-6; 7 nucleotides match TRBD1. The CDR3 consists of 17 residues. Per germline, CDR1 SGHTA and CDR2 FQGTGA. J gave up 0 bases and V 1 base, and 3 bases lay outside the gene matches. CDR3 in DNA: TGTGCCAGCAGCTTAAGGGGGGACAGCTCCTATAATTCACCCCTCCACTTT. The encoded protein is CASSLRGDSSYNSPLHF.

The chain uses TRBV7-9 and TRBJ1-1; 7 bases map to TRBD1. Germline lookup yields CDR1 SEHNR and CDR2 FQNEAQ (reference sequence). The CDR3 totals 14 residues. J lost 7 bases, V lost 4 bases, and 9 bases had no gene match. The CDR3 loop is CASSSHRGGFEAFF. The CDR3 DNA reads TGTGCCAGCAGCTCGCACAGGGGAGGCTTTGAAGCTTTCTTT.

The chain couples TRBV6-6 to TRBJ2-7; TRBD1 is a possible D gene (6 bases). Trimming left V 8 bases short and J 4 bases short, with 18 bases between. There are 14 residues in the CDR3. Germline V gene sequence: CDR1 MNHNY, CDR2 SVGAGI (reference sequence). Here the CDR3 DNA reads TGTGCCAGCTCCCCCCGGGACAACTCTTACGAGCAGTACTTC. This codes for CASSPRDNSYEQYF.

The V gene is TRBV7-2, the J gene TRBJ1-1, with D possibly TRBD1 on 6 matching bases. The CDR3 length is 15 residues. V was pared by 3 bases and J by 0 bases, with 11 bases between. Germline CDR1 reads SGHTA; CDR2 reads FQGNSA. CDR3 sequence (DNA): TGTGCCAGCAGCTTCAGGACAGTTGTGAACACTGAAGCTTTCTTT. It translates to CASSFRTVVNTEAFF.

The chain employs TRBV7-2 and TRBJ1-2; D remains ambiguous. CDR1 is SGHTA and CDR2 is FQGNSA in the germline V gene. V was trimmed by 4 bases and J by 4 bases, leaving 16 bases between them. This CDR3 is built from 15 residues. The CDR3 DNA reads TGTGCCAGCAGCTACTCAGCGGAGGTGGGCTATGGCTACACCTTC. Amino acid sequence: CASSYSAEVGYGYTF.

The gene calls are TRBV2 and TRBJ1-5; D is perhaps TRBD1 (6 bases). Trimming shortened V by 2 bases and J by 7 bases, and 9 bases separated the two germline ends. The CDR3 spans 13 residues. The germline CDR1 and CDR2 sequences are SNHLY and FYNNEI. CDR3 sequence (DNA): TGTGCCAGCAGTGAACAGGGGTTACAGCCCCAGCATTTT. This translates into CASSEQGLQPQHF.

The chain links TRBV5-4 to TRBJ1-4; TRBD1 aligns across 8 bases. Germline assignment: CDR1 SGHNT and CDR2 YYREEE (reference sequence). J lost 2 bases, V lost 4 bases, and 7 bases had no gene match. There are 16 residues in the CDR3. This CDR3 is CASSTQQGVTNEKLFF. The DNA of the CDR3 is TGTGCCAGCAGCACGCAACAGGGGGTGACTAATGAAAAACTGTTTTTT.

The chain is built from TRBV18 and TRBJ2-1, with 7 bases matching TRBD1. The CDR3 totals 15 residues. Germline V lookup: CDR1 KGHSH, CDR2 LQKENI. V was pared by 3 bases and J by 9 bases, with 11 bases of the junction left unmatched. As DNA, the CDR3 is TGTGCCAGCTCACCCACACCGGACAGGAAGGGTGAGCAGTTCTTC. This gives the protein CASSPTPDRKGEQFF.

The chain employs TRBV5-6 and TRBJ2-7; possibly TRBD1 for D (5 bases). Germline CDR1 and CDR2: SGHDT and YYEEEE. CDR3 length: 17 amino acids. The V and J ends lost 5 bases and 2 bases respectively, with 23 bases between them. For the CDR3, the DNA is TGTGCCAGCAGACATAGAGGCGCAGGGAAAAAGACCTACGAGCAGTACTTC. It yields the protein CASRHRGAGKKTYEQYF.

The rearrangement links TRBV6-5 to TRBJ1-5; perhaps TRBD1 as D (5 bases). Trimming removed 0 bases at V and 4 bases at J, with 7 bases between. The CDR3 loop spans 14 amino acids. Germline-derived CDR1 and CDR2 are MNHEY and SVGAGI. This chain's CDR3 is CASSYSGQNQPQHF. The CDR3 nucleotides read TGTGCCAGCAGTTACTCTGGACAAAATCAGCCCCAGCATTTT.

Here the CDR3 DNA reads TGCGCCAGCAGAAGGGACAGGGGAATGAACACTGAAGCTTTCTTT. Translation: CASRRDRGMNTEAFF. This chain uses TRBV10-1 with TRBJ1-1; 10 nucleotides match TRBD1. Per germline, CDR1 WNHNN and CDR2 SYGVQD (reference sequence). The ends lost 6 bases at V and 0 bases at J; junction bases unmatched: 4. This CDR3 has 15 residues.

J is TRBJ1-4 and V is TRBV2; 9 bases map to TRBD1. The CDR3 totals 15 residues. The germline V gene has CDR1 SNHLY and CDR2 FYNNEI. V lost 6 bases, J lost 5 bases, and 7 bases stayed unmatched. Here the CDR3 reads CASSGQGRINEKLFF. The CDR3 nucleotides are TGTGCCAGCAGCGGACAGGGGAGGATAAATGAAAAACTGTTTTTT.

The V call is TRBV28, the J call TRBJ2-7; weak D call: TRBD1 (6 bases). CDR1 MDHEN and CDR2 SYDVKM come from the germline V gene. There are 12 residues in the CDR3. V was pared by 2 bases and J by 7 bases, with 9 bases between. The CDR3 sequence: CASSLQGREQYF. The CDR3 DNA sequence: TGTGCCAGCAGTTTACAGGGGCGGGAGCAGTACTTC. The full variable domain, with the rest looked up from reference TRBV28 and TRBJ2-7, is DVKVTQSSRYLVKRTGEKVFLECVQDMDHENMFWYRQDPGLGLRLIYFSYDVKMKEKGDIPEGYSVSREKKERFSLILESASTNQTSMYLCASSLQGREQYFGPGTRLTVT.

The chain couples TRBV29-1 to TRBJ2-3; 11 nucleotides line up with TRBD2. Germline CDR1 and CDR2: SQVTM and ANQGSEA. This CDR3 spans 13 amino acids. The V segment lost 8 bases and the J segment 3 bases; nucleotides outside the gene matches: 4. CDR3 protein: CSLAGGLTDTQYF. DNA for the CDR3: TGCAGCCTAGCGGGAGGACTTACAGATACGCAGTATTTT.

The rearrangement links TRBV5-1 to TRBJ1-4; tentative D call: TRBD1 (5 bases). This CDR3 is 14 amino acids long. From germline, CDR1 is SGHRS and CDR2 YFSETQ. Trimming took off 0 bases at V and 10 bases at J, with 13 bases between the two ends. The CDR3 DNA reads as TGCGCCAGCAGCTTGGATCTACCCACAGGAAAACTGTTTTTT. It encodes CASSLDLPTGKLFF.